These 8 T cell receptor beta chains were all obtained from the same sample, sequenced in a study of monozygotic twins with inflammatory bowel disease. From its re-call of the 5' RACE reads, TCRdb lists each CDR3 protein once, without DNA. The listing contains 420,000 or so distinct CDR3 sequences. The source material was blood. The receptors were gathered from a human donor with ulcerative colitis or Crohn's disease, or a healthy co-twin of an affected twin (not recorded which).

V gene TRBV7-2 combines with J gene TRBJ2-2; TCRdb names TRBD2, which stays unverified in the absence of DNA. Germline V CDR1 and CDR2: SGHTA, FQGNSA. CDR3 length equals 15 residues. The CDR3 sequence is CASSLLASNTGELFF.

This sequence joins TRBV7-2 and TRBJ2-1; as DNA is missing, the TRBD1 call by TCRdb cannot be tested. The length of the CDR3 is 14 residues. CDR1 and CDR2 (germline): SGHTA, FQGNSA. The CDR3 loop is CASSSGPPGNEQFF.

The genes are TRBV6-5 and TRBJ1-5; TCRdb designates TRBD1, a call that cannot be tested without DNA. The germline V gene encodes CDR1 MNHEY and CDR2 SVGAGI. This CDR3 has 13 amino acids. This chain's CDR3 is CASSLTPFQPQHF.

The chain recombines TRBV12-3 or TRBV12-4 with TRBJ1-1; the TCRdb call, TRBD1, lacks DNA for checking. This CDR3 has 16 residues. CDR3 residues: CASAKQMTDMNTEAFF.

The genes are TRBV12-3 or TRBV12-4 and TRBJ2-2; lacking DNA, the TRBD2 call made by TCRdb goes unchecked. There are 16 residues in the CDR3. CDR3 amino acids: CASSPAIAGGAGELFF.

V is TRBV2 and J is TRBJ2-1; with no DNA, the TCRdb D assignment of TRBD2 cannot be verified. The CDR3 runs to 16 residues. Germline-derived CDR1 and CDR2 are SNHLY and FYNNEI. CDR3 region: CASRLSLVQTGNEQFF.

The V gene is TRBV7-6, the J gene TRBJ1-1; TCRdb's D call of TRBD1 is untestable without DNA. This CDR3 region has 18 residues. Germline assignment: CDR1 SGHVS and CDR2 FNYEAQ. The CDR3 loop is CASSPPPGQWERGTEAFF.

The genes are TRBV7-3 and TRBJ2-5; TCRdb's D call of TRBD1 is untestable without DNA. Germline values: CDR1 SGHTA, CDR2 FQGTGA. The CDR3 covers 14 residues. CDR3 in amino acids: CASSLDGTGKTQYF.